The subject of this entry is one T cell receptor beta chain. This clone was seen just once. What this receptor recognizes is not known. Per-nucleotide qualities are absent, and no much larger clonotype sits a single base away. The CDR3 measures 14 amino acids from cysteine to phenylalanine. This entry keeps only the CDR3 DNA: 42 bases, framed from base 1. At the junction V is shortened by 8 bases and J by 0 bases, with 8 bases in between. Reading the germline V gene (reference sequence) gives CDR1 MNHEY and CDR2 SMNVEV. This entry comes from a study of T cell repertoires in ileal Crohn's disease (dated by TCRdb to the late 2010s). For the study in its entirety: The median duration of disease was roughly 8.2 years, and at the time of surgery 30% to 35% of patients were active smokers. A total of some 150 mucosal samples from around 60 patients were sequenced, collected from several sites on the surgical specimen and at postoperative endoscopy. Running in parallel with the study was a multicentre cohort set up to find predictors of early endoscopic recurrence following ileocolonic resection. TCR repertoire analysis was performed in around 57 Crohn's disease patients drawn from a prospective multicentre cohort. A Rutgeerts score higher than i0 was the definition used for endoscopic postoperative recurrence. About half of the patients received postoperative therapy: ten to eleven received thiopurines and about 19 received anti-TNF agents. All patients had surgery for a complication: stricturing disease in about 60% and penetrating disease in 39%. Summary of the overall study and its limitations: Mucosal CD4 and CD8 T cells were sorted and sequenced only in a subgroup of patients, whose size was not stated. Sorted CD8 T cells carried more high-frequency clones than CD4 T cells, suggesting mucosal expansions were mainly CD8. Endoscopic recurrence was linked to a higher percentage of high-frequency clones at surgery, and recurrence occurred in every patient whose clonality exceeded 26.8% (18/57). A significantly higher proportion of clonal expansions was observed in active smokers at surgery than in non-smokers (about 25% vs 18%, p=0.02).

Adults with ileal or ileocolonic Crohn's disease and an indication for ileocolonic resection were eligible for inclusion. Before DNA extraction, whole ileal mucosal biopsies were kept frozen at -80 degrees C. A TRizol-based method was used to extract genomic DNA from the frozen whole biopsies, and the DNA was quantified with a NanoDrop 2000 spectrophotometer. For commercial TCRB immunosequencing, 400 to 550 nanograms of biopsy DNA were submitted for each sample. A two-step, amplification bias-controlled multiplex PCR was used by Adaptive Biotechnology to amplify CDR3 regions from genomic DNA. Primers for every V and J gene segment were used in the first PCR, and barcodes and Illumina adapters were added in the second PCR. CDR3 libraries were sequenced using an Illumina instrument. Per the source publication's procedure: The analysis drew on both the pipelines supplied by the vendor and custom analysis of the raw data in R/Bioconductor running R version 3.3.0. Clonality, ranging from 0 to 1, was calculated as the inverse of the normalised Shannon entropy of all productive clones. The repertoire share taken up by the top 100 clones defined high-frequency clones, and only clones that passed a 95% confidence test were kept. Repertoire diversity was measured with the Simpson index, and overlap between samples was measured with the Morisita-Horn index. TCRdb provides this immuneACCESS table in a form limited to in-frame rearrangements. Some clones are lacking; in checked studies, under half of them reflect an unresolved V gene, and why the rest are absent is not known. Clone size and V and J calls were adopted from that table, with D and trimming inferred from the DNA. The sample yields about 5,400 clones; around 86% were counted once. 11% to 15% of the sample rests with the top ten.

The receptor was derived from an adult with Crohn's disease. This chain is built from TRBV27 and TRBJ1-6; the D gene lacks a confident call. Material for sequencing was ileal tissue. The DNA is TGTGCCAGCCGCTACGGCTCCTATAATTCACCCCTCCACTTT. This is translated as CASRYGSYNSPLHF.